Below are 14 T cell receptor beta chains sequenced from a single sample in a study of blood T cell repertoires in COVID-19. Data came from immunoSEQ multiplex PCR; TCRdb stores just in-frame clones and leaves some out. The table includes 190,000 or so clones, approximately 87% detected once. Sequenced material: peripheral blood. Receptors originate from a woman aged 18-30 years who had recovered from COVID-19.

This chain uses TRBV6-5 with TRBJ2-5; 7 bases are shared with TRBD1. The ends lost 8 bases at V and 2 bases at J; junction bases unmatched: 11. This CDR3 is built from 15 residues. Germline V lookup: CDR1 MNHEY, CDR2 SVGAGI. In DNA form, the CDR3 reads TGTGCCAGCGCACCGGGACAGAGAACGCAAGAGACCCAGTACTTC. It is translated as CASAPGQRTQETQYF.

The chain has TRBV2 and TRBJ2-7; unclear D gene. The CDR3 length is 12 residues. Germline assignment: CDR1 SNHLY and CDR2 FYNNEI. Trimming took 4 bases from V and 5 from J, leaving 9 bases between them. CDR3 DNA: TGTGCCAGCAGTGCCACAGATGACGAGCAGTACTTC. The encoded protein is CASSATDDEQYF.

V and J are TRBV18 and TRBJ2-2, with D tentatively TRBD1 (6 bases). CDR1 is KGHSH and CDR2 is LQKENI in the germline V gene. The V end lost 8 bases, the J end lost 1 base, and 14 bases lay between the germline ends. The CDR3 has 15 residues. The CDR3 protein is CASLRQAVNTGELFF. In DNA form, the CDR3 reads TGTGCCAGCCTACGACAGGCGGTGAACACCGGGGAGCTGTTTTTT.

The chain links TRBV18 to TRBJ1-1, with D possibly being TRBD1 (5 bases). This CDR3 is built from 16 residues. Germline V lookup: CDR1 KGHSH, CDR2 LQKENI. Trimming stripped 8 bases from V and 5 bases from J, with 24 bases between. CDR3 residues: CASTTRVRGGDTEAFF. The CDR3 region has the DNA TGTGCCAGCACAACCAGGGTGAGGGGAGGGGATACTGAAGCTTTCTTT.

The genes are TRBV6-4 and TRBJ2-3; possible D gene TRBD1, 6 bases. This CDR3 contains 13 residues. Trimming removed 3 bases at V and 5 bases at J, with 9 bases between. The germline V gene encodes CDR1 MRHNA and CDR2 SNTAGT. In nucleotides, the CDR3 is TGTGCCAGCAGTGAAATCAGGGGAGATACGCAGTATTTT. Its protein product is CASSEIRGDTQYF.

The rearrangement joins TRBV19 to TRBJ1-1; D possibly corresponds to TRBD1 (5 bases). Trimming took 3 bases from V and 6 from J, leaving 11 bases between them. The V gene's germline CDR1 is LNHDA and CDR2 SQIVND (reference sequence). CDR3 size: 13 residues. This CDR3 is CASSMTGTAEAFF. CDR3 nucleotides: TGTGCCAGTAGTATGACCGGGACTGCTGAAGCTTTCTTT.

This clone has just one count. The chain joins TRBV5-4 to TRBJ2-1, with 11 bases aligning to TRBD2. This CDR3 spans 16 amino acids. Per germline, CDR1 SGHNT and CDR2 YYREEE (reference sequence). V trimming: 10 bases; J trimming: 0 bases; junction bases outside the gene matches: 9. The CDR3 DNA is TGTGCCTACATGACTAGCGGGGCTAGCTCCTACAATGAGCAGTTCTTC. Protein product: CAYMTSGASSYNEQFF.

The chain is built from TRBV7-8 and TRBJ2-2; 12 bases are shared with TRBD2. The germline V gene encodes CDR1 SGHVS and CDR2 FQNEAQ. This CDR3 contains 19 residues. V lost 3 bases, J lost 2 bases, and 10 bases stayed unmatched. The CDR3 is CASSFIGLAGKSNTGELFF. The CDR3 DNA sequence: TGTGCCAGCAGCTTCATCGGACTAGCGGGGAAGTCAAACACCGGGGAGCTGTTTTTT.

This clone is a singleton in its sample. The V and J genes are TRBV4-3 and TRBJ2-5, with unresolved D. The length of the CDR3 is 14 residues. Between the trimmed V and J ends, which lost 0 bases and 2 bases, there was a span of 7 bases. Germline loops: CDR1 LGHNA, CDR2 YSLEER. CDR3 in amino acids: CASSQDRYQETQYF. CDR3 bases: TGCGCCAGCAGCCAAGACCGGTATCAAGAGACCCAGTACTTC.

The CDR3 DNA reads as TGTGCCAGCAGCTTGCGGGGGGAAGTATCGGAAGCTTTCTTT. Amino acid sequence: CASSLRGEVSEAFF. The V and J genes are TRBV5-6 and TRBJ1-1; perhaps TRBD1 as D (5 bases). Trimming removed 1 base from V and 8 bases from J, with 15 bases in between. Per germline, CDR1 SGHDT and CDR2 YYEEEE. The CDR3 is made up of 14 amino acids.

This clone was counted ten times or more. The V call is TRBV2, the J call TRBJ1-5; maybe TRBD1 (6 bases). The CDR3 consists of 14 residues. From germline, CDR1 is SNHLY and CDR2 FYNNEI. V dropped 10 bases and J dropped 4 bases, with 17 bases sitting between them. The CDR3 sequence is CATSRGAANQPQHF. CDR3 nucleotide sequence: TGTGCCACCTCTCGGGGGGCGGCAAATCAGCCCCAGCATTTT. Together with reference TRBV2 and TRBJ1-5, the CDR3 gives the full variable domain: EPEVTQTPSHQVTQMGQEVILRCVPISNHLYFYWYRQILGQKVEFLVSFYNNEISEKSEIFDDQFSVERPDGSNFTLKIRSTKLEDSAMYFCATSRGAANQPQHFGDGTRLSIL.

This clone showed up just a few times. V and J are TRBV24-1 and TRBJ1-5; D gene uncertain. The CDR3 loop spans 15 amino acids. Germline CDR1 KGHDR, CDR2 SFDVKD. V was clipped by 4 bases and J by 0 bases, with 9 bases between them. CDR3 in DNA: TGTGCCACCAGTGACCCGGCGGATAGCAATCAGCCCCAGCATTTT. Encoded protein: CATSDPADSNQPQHF.

This sequence joins TRBV19 and TRBJ1-1; possible D gene TRBD1, 6 bases. The CDR3 spans 14 residues. Germline V CDR1 and CDR2: LNHDA, SQIVND (reference sequence). Trimming left V 0 bases short and J 4 bases short, with 9 bases between. The CDR3 bases are TGTGCCAGTAGTATAGAAACAGGGTTCACTGAAGCTTTCTTT. Translation gives CASSIETGFTEAFF. Using reference TRBV19 and TRBJ1-1 for the parts outside the CDR3, the full variable domain is DGGITQSPKYLFRKEGQNVTLSCEQNLNHDAMYWYRQDPGQGLRLIYYSQIVNDFQKGDIAEGYSVSREKKESFPLTVTSAQKNPTAFYLCASSIETGFTEAFFGQGTRLTVV.

The chain links TRBV12-3 or TRBV12-4 to TRBJ1-5, with 7 bases aligning to TRBD1. The CDR3 spans 13 residues. The ends lost 5 bases at V and 6 bases at J; junction bases unmatched: 4. CDR3 sequence: CASSETGSQPQHF. The CDR3 DNA reads as TGTGCCAGCAGTGAGACAGGGAGTCAGCCCCAGCATTTT.